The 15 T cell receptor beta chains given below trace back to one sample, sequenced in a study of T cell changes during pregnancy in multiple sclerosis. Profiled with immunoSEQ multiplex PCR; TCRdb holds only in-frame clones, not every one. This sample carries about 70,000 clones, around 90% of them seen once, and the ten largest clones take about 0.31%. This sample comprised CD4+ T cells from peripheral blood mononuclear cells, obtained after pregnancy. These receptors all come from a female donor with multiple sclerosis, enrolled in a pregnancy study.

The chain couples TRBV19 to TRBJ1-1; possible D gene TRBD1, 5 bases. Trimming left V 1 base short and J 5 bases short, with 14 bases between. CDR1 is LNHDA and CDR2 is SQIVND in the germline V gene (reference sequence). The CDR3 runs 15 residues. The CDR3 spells CASSIGRSKGTEAFF. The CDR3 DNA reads TGTGCCAGTAGTATAGGAAGAAGCAAGGGGACTGAAGCTTTCTTT.

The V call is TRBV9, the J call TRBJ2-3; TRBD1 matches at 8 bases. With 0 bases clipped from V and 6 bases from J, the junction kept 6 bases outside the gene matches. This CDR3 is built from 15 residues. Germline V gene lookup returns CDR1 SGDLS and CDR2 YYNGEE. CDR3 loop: CASSVVGGDRDTQYF. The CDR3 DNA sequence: TGTGCCAGCAGCGTAGTAGGTGGGGACAGGGATACGCAGTATTTT.

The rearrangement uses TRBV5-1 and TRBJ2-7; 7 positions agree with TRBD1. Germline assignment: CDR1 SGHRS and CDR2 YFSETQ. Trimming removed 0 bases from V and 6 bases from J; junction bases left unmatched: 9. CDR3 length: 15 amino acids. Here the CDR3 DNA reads TGCGCCAGCAGCTTGGAGACAGGGAAAGGTTTCGAGCAGTACTTC. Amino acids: CASSLETGKGFEQYF.

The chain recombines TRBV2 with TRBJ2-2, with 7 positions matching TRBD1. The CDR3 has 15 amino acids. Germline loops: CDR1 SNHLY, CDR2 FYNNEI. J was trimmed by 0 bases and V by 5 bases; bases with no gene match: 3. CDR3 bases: TGTGCCAGCAGTTGGACAGGTTCGAACACCGGGGAGCTGTTTTTT. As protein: CASSWTGSNTGELFF. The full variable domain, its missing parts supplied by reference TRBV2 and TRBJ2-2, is EPEVTQTPSHQVTQMGQEVILRCVPISNHLYFYWYRQILGQKVEFLVSFYNNEISEKSEIFDDQFSVERPDGSNFTLKIRSTKLEDSAMYFCASSWTGSNTGELFFGEGSRLTVL.

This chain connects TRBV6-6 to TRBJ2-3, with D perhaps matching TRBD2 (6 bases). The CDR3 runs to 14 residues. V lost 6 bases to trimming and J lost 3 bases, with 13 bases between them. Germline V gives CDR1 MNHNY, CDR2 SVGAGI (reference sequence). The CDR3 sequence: CASRDRGGTDTQYF. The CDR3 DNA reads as TGTGCCAGCAGAGATAGGGGAGGAACAGATACGCAGTATTTT.

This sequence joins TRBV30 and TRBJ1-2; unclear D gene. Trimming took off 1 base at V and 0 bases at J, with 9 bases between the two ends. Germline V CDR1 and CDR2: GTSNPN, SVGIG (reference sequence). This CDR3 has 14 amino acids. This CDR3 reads CAWSGALANYGYTF. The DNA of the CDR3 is TGTGCCTGGAGTGGTGCCCTAGCTAACTATGGCTACACCTTC. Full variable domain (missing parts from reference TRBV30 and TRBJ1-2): SQTIHQWPATLVQPVGSPLSLECTVEGTSNPNLYWYRQAAGRGLQLLFYSVGIGQISSEVPQNLSASRPQDRQFILSSKKLLLSDSGFYLCAWSGALANYGYTFGSGTRLTVV.

In DNA, the CDR3 is TGTGCCAGCAGCTTCGTTAGTTTCGAGCAGTACTTC. The encoded protein is CASSFVSFEQYF. The gene calls are TRBV7-2 and TRBJ2-7, with D unresolved. From germline, CDR1 is SGHTA and CDR2 FQGNSA. The CDR3 consists of 12 residues. V shed 3 bases and J shed 6 bases, with 9 bases lying between them.

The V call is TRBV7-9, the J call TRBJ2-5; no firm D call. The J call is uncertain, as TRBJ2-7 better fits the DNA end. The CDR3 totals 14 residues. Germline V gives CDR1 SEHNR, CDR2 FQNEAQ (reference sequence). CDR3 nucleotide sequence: TGTGCCAGCAGCTCATCCGGAGCCGCCTACGAGCAGTACTTC. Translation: CASSSSGAAYEQYF.

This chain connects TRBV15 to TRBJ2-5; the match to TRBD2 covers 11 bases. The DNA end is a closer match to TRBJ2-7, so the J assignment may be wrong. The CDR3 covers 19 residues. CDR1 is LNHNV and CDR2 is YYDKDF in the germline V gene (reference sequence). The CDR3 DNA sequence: TGTGCCACCAGCAGAGATATTCCTAGCGGGGGGCTTCACTCCTACGAGCAGTACTTC. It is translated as CATSRDIPSGGLHSYEQYF.

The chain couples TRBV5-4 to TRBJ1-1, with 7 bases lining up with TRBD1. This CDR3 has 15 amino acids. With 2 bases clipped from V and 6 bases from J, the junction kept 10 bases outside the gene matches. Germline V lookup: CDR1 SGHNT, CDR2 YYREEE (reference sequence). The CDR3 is CASSFRQGLTSEAFF. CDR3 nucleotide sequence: TGTGCCAGCAGCTTCCGACAGGGTCTTACGTCTGAAGCTTTCTTT.

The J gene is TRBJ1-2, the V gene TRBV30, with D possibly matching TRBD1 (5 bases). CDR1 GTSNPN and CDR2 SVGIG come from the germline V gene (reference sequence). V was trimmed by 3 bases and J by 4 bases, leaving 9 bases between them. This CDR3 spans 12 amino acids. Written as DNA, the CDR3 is TGTGCCTGGAGGGGGGGGACCTATGGCTACACCTTC. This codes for CAWRGGTYGYTF.

The CDR3 reads CASSTKLGYSWVEYF. For the CDR3, the DNA is TGTGCCAGCAGCACCAAACTAGGGTACTCGTGGGTGGAGTACTTC. J is TRBJ2-7 and V is TRBV28; perhaps TRBD2 as D (5 bases). The CDR3 loop spans 15 amino acids. V lost 6 bases to trimming and J lost 11 bases, with 26 bases between them. Germline CDR1 and CDR2: MDHEN and SYDVKM.

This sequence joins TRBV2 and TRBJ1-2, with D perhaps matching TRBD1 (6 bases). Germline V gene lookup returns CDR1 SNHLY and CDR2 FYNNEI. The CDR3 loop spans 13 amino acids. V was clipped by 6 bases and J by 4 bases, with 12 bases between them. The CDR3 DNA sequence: TGTGCCAGCAGGGGACAAGGGTTCTATGGCTACACCTTC. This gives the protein CASRGQGFYGYTF.

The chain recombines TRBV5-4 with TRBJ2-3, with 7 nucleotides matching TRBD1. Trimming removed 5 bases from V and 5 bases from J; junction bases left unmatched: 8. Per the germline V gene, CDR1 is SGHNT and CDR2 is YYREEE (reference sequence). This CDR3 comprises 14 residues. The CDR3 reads CASRRDRAGDTQYF. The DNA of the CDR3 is TGTGCCAGCAGAAGAGACAGGGCCGGAGATACGCAGTATTTT.

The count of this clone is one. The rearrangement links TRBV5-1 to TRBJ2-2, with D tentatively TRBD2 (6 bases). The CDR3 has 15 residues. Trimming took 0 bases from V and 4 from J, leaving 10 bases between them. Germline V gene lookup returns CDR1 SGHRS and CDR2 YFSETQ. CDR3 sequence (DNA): TGCGCCAGCAGCTTGGAGAGAGCGGGCACCGGGGAGCTGTTTTTT. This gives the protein CASSLERAGTGELFF.